This TCR beta chain appears in the sequencing data of a study of radiation and T cells in renal cell carcinoma. Study conclusions and caveats: Dominant CDR3 motifs were more common in irradiated tumors than controls.

The assay was immunoSEQ multiplex PCR, and TCRdb's table has in-frame clones only and misses some. The profile shows 15,000 or so clones, roughly 60% of them singletons. Germline CDR1 reads MNHEY; CDR2 reads SMNVEV (reference sequence). Between the trimmed V and J ends, which lost 8 bases and 2 bases, there was a span of 16 bases. This CDR3 has 14 amino acids. Points on this clone: The antigen remains undetermined.

Treatment: treatment-naive control, cytoreductive nephrectomy. Controls were unirradiated tumors from treatment-naive cytoreductive nephrectomy patients. Clear cell pathology was present in this patient's renal cell carcinoma. This receptor was obtained from a man in his fifties or sixties with renal cell carcinoma. The genes are TRBV27 and TRBJ2-7; perhaps TRBD2 as D (7 bases). The material sequenced was tumor tissue, taken from a patient whose treatment was nephrectomy without radiotherapy. The CDR3 region is CASGRGRGAYEQYF. CDR3 DNA: TGTGCCAGCGGAAGAGGGAGGGGGGCCTACGAGCAGTACTTC.